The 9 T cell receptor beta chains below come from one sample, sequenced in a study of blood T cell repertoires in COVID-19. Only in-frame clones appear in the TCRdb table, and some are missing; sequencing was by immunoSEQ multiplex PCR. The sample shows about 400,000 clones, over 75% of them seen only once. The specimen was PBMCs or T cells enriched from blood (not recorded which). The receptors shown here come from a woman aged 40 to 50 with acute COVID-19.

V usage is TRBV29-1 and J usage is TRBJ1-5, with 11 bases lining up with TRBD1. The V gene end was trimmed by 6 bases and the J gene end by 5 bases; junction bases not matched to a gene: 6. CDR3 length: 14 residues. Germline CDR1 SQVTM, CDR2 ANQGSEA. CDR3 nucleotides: TGCAGCGTCAAACCGGGACAGGGGGATCAGCCCCAGCATTTT. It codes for CSVKPGQGDQPQHF.

In DNA, the CDR3 is TGTGCCACGGGACTAGCGGGTTACGAGCAGTACTTC. The encoded protein is CATGLAGYEQYF. V is TRBV10-3 and J is TRBJ2-7; 12 bases line up with TRBD2. The germline V gene has CDR1 ENHRY and CDR2 SYGVKD. V shed 10 bases, J shed 4 bases, and the junction held 2 bases outside the gene matches. This CDR3 is built from 12 residues.

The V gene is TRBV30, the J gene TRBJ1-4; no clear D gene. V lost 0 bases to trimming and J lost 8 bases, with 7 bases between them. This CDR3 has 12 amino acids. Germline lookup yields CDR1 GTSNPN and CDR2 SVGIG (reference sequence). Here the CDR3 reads CAWSVRVEKLFF. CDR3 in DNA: TGTGCCTGGAGTGTACGAGTGGAAAAACTGTTTTTT.

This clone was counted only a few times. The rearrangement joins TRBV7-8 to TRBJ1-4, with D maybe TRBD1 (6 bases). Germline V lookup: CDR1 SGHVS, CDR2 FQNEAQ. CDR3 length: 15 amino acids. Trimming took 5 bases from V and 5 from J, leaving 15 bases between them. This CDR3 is CASSPSTGGNEKLFF. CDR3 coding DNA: TGTGCCAGCAGCCCTTCCACGGGGGGCAATGAAAAACTGTTTTTT.

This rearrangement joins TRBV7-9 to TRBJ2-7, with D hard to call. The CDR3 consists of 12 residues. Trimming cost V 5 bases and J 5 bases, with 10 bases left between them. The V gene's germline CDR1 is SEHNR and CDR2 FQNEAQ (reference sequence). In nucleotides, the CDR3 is TGTGCCAGCAGCCGTCCGTATAACGAGCAGTACTTC. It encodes CASSRPYNEQYF.

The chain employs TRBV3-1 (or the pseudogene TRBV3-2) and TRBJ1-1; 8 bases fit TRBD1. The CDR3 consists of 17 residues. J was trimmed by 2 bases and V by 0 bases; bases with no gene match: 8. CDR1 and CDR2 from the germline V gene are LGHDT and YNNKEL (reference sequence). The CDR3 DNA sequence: TGTGCCAGCAGCCAAGAGACAGTCAGGGGGCGAAACACTGAAGCTTTCTTT. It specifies CASSQETVRGRNTEAFF.

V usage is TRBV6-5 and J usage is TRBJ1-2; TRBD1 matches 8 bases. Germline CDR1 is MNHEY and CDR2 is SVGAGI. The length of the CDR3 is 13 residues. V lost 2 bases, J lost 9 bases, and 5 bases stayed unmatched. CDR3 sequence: CASSYDRGGSYTF. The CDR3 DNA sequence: TGTGCCAGCAGTTACGACAGGGGTGGAAGCTACACCTTC.

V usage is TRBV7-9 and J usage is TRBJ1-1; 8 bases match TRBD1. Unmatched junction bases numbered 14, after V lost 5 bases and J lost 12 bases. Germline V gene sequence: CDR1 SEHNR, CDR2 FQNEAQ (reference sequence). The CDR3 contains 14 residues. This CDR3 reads CASSTSRDRYRTFF. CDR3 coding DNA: TGTGCCAGCAGCACGAGCCGGGACAGGTATCGGACTTTCTTT.

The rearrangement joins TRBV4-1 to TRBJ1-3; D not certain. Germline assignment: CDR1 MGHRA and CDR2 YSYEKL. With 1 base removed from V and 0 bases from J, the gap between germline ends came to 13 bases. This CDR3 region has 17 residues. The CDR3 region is CASSQVGGLSSGNTIYF. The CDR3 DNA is TGCGCCAGCAGCCAAGTGGGAGGATTAAGCTCTGGAAACACCATATATTTT.